This passage covers 29 T cell receptor beta chains from one sample sequenced in a study of T cells in narcolepsy. This table comes from immunoSEQ multiplex PCR, and its TCRdb copy is limited to in-frame clones, with some not included. The sample carries some 30,000 clones, around 80% recorded once. Sequencing was carried out using CD45RA- memory CD4+ T cells from PBMCs. The receptors were gathered from a human donor with narcolepsy.

The chain is built from TRBV5-8 and TRBJ1-1; D is unclear. V gave up 0 bases and J gave up 13 bases, with 10 bases separating them. Per the germline V gene, CDR1 is SGHTS and CDR2 is YDEGEE. This CDR3 spans 11 amino acids. CDR3 bases: TGTGCCAGCAGCTTGGTCGGGGTAGTTTTCTTT. Translating gives CASSLVGVVFF. Full variable domain (remainder filled in from reference TRBV5-8 and TRBJ1-1): EAGVTQSPTHLIKTRGQQATLRCSPISGHTSVYWYQQALGLGLQFLLWYDEGEERNRGNFPPRFSGRQFPNYSSELNVNALELEDSALYLCASSLVGVVFFGQGTRLTVV.

The chain employs TRBV5-6 and TRBJ2-5, with 7 bases fitting TRBD1. CDR3 length: 16 residues. V shed 5 bases, J shed 1 base, and the junction held 11 bases outside the gene matches. Germline CDR1 is SGHDT and CDR2 is YYEEEE. The CDR3, as DNA: TGTGCCAGCAGTACAAGGGACAGTTTCTTCCAAGAGACCCAGTACTTC. It specifies CASSTRDSFFQETQYF. Drawing the rest from reference TRBV5-6 and TRBJ2-5, the complete variable domain is DAGVTQSPTHLIKTRGQQVTLRCSPKSGHDTVSWYQQALGQGPQFIFQYYEEEERQRGNFPDRFSGHQFPNYSSELNVNALLLGDSALYLCASSTRDSFFQETQYFGPGTRLLVL.

The table lists this clone with a count of one. The chain links TRBV14 to TRBJ2-7, with TRBD1 matching over 9 bases. J gave up 3 bases and V 3 bases, and 9 bases lay outside the gene matches. CDR1 and CDR2 from the germline V gene are SGHDN and FVKESK. The CDR3 consists of 16 residues. CDR3 in DNA: TGTGCCAGCAGCCATCGACCGGGACAGGGTAACTACGAGCAGTACTTC. This gives the protein CASSHRPGQGNYEQYF.

The chain couples TRBV5-5 to TRBJ1-2; unclear D gene. The V end was cut by 0 bases, the J end by 1 base, with 10 bases between. The CDR3 consists of 15 residues. Germline CDR1 and CDR2: SGHKS and YYEKEE (reference sequence). The CDR3, as DNA: TGTGCCAGCAGCTTGGGGCAGGCGAGTAACTATGGCTACACCTTC. Its protein product is CASSLGQASNYGYTF. Together with reference TRBV5-5 and TRBJ1-2, the CDR3 gives the full variable domain: DAGVTQSPTHLIKTRGQQVTLRCSPISGHKSVSWYQQVLGQGPQFIFQYYEKEERGRGNFPDRFSARQFPNYSSELNVNALLLGDSALYLCASSLGQASNYGYTFGSGTRLTVV.

This clone was found once. This chain joins TRBV29-1 and TRBJ2-3; D might be TRBD1 (6 bases). The V end lost 7 bases, the J end lost 3 bases, and 14 bases lay between the germline ends. Germline assignment: CDR1 SQVTM and CDR2 ANQGSEA. The CDR3 is made up of 13 amino acids. This CDR3 is CSAETGITDTQYF. The CDR3 DNA sequence: TGCAGCGCCGAAACAGGGATAACAGATACGCAGTATTTT.

This clone was found once. The genes are TRBV7-8 and TRBJ2-7; D is unresolved. This CDR3 contains 15 residues. CDR1 is SGHVS and CDR2 is FQNEAQ in the germline V gene. V shed 1 base and J shed 8 bases, with 18 bases lying between them. DNA of the CDR3: TGTGCCAGCAGCTTAGGCCGTAGAGCGCACTCCCAGCAGTACTTC. Amino acid sequence: CASSLGRRAHSQQYF.

The rearrangement uses TRBV30 and TRBJ2-3; no reliable D call. Trimming left V 2 bases short and J 2 bases short, with 17 bases between. This CDR3 contains 16 residues. Looked up from germline, CDR1 is GTSNPN and CDR2 is SVGIG (reference sequence). In nucleotides, the CDR3 is TGTGCCTGGAGTAGAGGCGGTGGGTTCTCCACAGATACGCAGTATTTT. It encodes CAWSRGGGFSTDTQYF.

The chain recombines TRBV27 with TRBJ2-6, with D possibly matching TRBD2 (7 bases). The germline V gene encodes CDR1 MNHEY and CDR2 SMNVEV (reference sequence). The ends were cut back, 1 base at V and 2 bases at J, with 15 bases in the middle. The CDR3 has 18 amino acids. CDR3 loop: CASSLFGLGGPGANVLTF. DNA of the CDR3: TGTGCCAGCAGTTTATTTGGTTTGGGGGGGCCTGGGGCCAACGTCCTGACTTTC.

The CDR3 bases are TGTGCCAGCAGTGAAGACGGGGCGGGCTATGGCTACACCTTC. Translating gives CASSEDGAGYGYTF. The V gene is TRBV6-5, the J gene TRBJ1-2, with a tentative D call TRBD1 (5 bases). The germline gives CDR1 MNHEY, CDR2 SVGAGI. The CDR3 spans 14 residues. Trimming cost V 5 bases and J 4 bases, with 14 bases left between them.

V gene TRBV5-1 combines with J gene TRBJ1-1; the match to TRBD1 covers 7 bases. Trimming removed 3 bases from V and 0 bases from J; junction bases left unmatched: 14. The germline V gene has CDR1 SGHRS and CDR2 YFSETQ. The CDR3 contains 18 residues. The CDR3 region is CASSSGRQGIYLNTEAFF. CDR3 nucleotide sequence: TGCGCCAGCAGCTCAGGAAGACAGGGCATCTACCTGAACACTGAAGCTTTCTTT.

By frequency in the sample, this clone is medium-sized. This chain joins TRBV6-1 and TRBJ2-7, with D perhaps assigned TRBD1 or TRBD2 (5 bases each). V lost 11 bases and J lost 8, with 19 bases in between. The CDR3 totals 12 residues. Germline lookup yields CDR1 MNHNS and CDR2 SASEGT. The CDR3 reads CAYNRDLHKQYF. The CDR3 DNA reads as TGTGCCTATAACCGGGACCTCCATAAGCAGTACTTC.

This clone occurred a few times. CDR3 DNA: TGTGCCAGCAGCTCAGCCTTGCAAGAGACCCAGTACTTC. Translation gives CASSSALQETQYF. The V call is TRBV7-6, the J call TRBJ2-5; D is unclear. CDR1 and CDR2 from the germline V gene are SGHVS and FNYEAQ. The V end was cut by 4 bases, the J end by 2 bases, with 8 bases between. The CDR3 sequence is 13 residues long.

This clone turned up a few times. The chain uses TRBV10-3 and TRBJ1-4; no reliable D call. This CDR3 contains 13 residues. The V end was cut by 2 bases, the J end by 3 bases, with 4 bases between. The germline CDR1 and CDR2 sequences are ENHRY and SYGVKD. CDR3 loop: CAISERSNEKLFF. The CDR3 DNA reads TGTGCCATCAGTGAGAGATCTAATGAAAAACTGTTTTTT.

This chain links TRBV5-5 with TRBJ2-3; 11 bases match TRBD2. CDR1 SGHKS and CDR2 YYEKEE come from the germline V gene (reference sequence). There are 16 residues in the CDR3. Trimming at V came to 3 bases and at J to 2 bases, leaving 5 bases not matched to a gene. This CDR3 reads CASSSGTSGLTDTQYF. The CDR3 region has the DNA TGTGCCAGCAGCTCCGGGACTAGCGGACTCACAGATACGCAGTATTTT. Full variable domain (outside the CDR3, taken from reference TRBV5-5 and TRBJ2-3): DAGVTQSPTHLIKTRGQQVTLRCSPISGHKSVSWYQQVLGQGPQFIFQYYEKEERGRGNFPDRFSARQFPNYSSELNVNALLLGDSALYLCASSSGTSGLTDTQYFGPGTRLTVL.

V is TRBV19 and J is TRBJ2-1, with 9 bases identical to TRBD2. CDR1 is LNHDA and CDR2 is SQIVND in the germline V gene (reference sequence). Unmatched junction bases numbered 14, after V lost 5 bases and J lost 9 bases. CDR3 length: 16 residues. CDR3 nucleotide sequence: TGTGCCAGTAGTTCTAGACTAGCGGACTTACTGGGTGAGCAGTTCTTC. Protein: CASSSRLADLLGEQFF.

This chain joins TRBV5-1 and TRBJ1-3; the match to TRBD1 covers 8 bases. Germline lookup yields CDR1 SGHRS and CDR2 YFSETQ. The trim removed 0 bases at V and 3 bases at J, leaving 5 bases unmatched. The CDR3 sequence is 16 residues long. This chain's CDR3 is CASSLAGGRFGNTIYF. CDR3 nucleotides: TGCGCCAGCAGCTTGGCAGGGGGCAGGTTTGGAAACACCATATATTTT. The whole variable domain, filled in from reference TRBV5-1 and TRBJ1-3, reads KAGVTQTPRYLIKTRGQQVTLSCSPISGHRSVSWYQQTPGQGLQFLFEYFSETQRNKGNFPGRFSGRQFSNSRSEMNVSTLELGDSALYLCASSLAGGRFGNTIYFGEGSWLTVV.

V is TRBV6-4 and J is TRBJ2-2; D possibly corresponds to TRBD2 (5 bases). Germline CDR1 reads MRHNA; CDR2 reads SNTAGT. CDR3 length equals 13 residues. V gave up 4 bases and J gave up 7 bases, with 10 bases separating them. The CDR3, as DNA: TGTGCCAGCAGTGTGGAGCGGCACGGGGAGCTGTTTTTT. This encodes CASSVERHGELFF.

The chain carries TRBV10-3 and TRBJ2-2; 7 bases fit TRBD1. The CDR3 totals 13 residues. The trim removed 4 bases at V and 6 bases at J, leaving 2 bases unmatched. Germline V CDR1 and CDR2: ENHRY, SYGVKD. The CDR3 is CAISVDRAGELFF. In nucleotides, the CDR3 is TGTGCCATCAGTGTCGACAGGGCCGGGGAGCTGTTTTTT.

This rearrangement joins TRBV19 to TRBJ1-5; 7 positions agree with TRBD1. CDR1 is LNHDA and CDR2 is SQIVND in the germline V gene (reference sequence). The CDR3 has 14 amino acids. Trimming at V came to 7 bases and at J to 2 bases, leaving 5 bases not matched to a gene. The chain's CDR3 is CASKEGARNQPQHF. The CDR3, as DNA: TGTGCCAGTAAGGAGGGGGCCCGCAATCAGCCCCAGCATTTT.

This clone was detected a few times. The chain combines TRBV28 with TRBJ2-1; D uncertain. The CDR3 has 11 residues. In germline, CDR1 is MDHEN, CDR2 SYDVKM. The V gene lost 4 bases and the J gene lost 9 bases, with 7 bases spanning the gap. CDR3: CASSYQVEQFF. The CDR3 region has the DNA TGTGCCAGCAGTTACCAGGTTGAGCAGTTCTTC.

This clone turned up a few times. The chain links TRBV5-4 to TRBJ2-5, with a tentative D call TRBD2 (6 bases). With 4 bases removed from V and 4 bases from J, the gap between germline ends came to 20 bases. CDR1 is SGHNT and CDR2 is YYREEE in the germline V gene (reference sequence). The CDR3 has 16 residues. The CDR3 DNA sequence: TGTGCCAGCAGCCCCCGGATGGGGGTGGAGGGAGAGACCCAGTACTTC. Protein product: CASSPRMGVEGETQYF. Using reference TRBV5-4 and TRBJ2-5 for the parts outside the CDR3, the full variable domain is ETGVTQSPTHLIKTRGQQVTLRCSSQSGHNTVSWYQQALGQGPQFIFQYYREEENGRGNFPPRFSGLQFPNYSSELNVNALELDDSALYLCASSPRMGVEGETQYFGPGTRLLVL.

The V and J genes are TRBV5-6 and TRBJ2-7; 8 bases match TRBD2. V was clipped by 2 bases and J by 6 bases; unmatched bases: 7. CDR3 size: 14 residues. The germline V gene encodes CDR1 SGHDT and CDR2 YYEEEE. The CDR3 loop reads CASSFVGRATEQYF. The CDR3 DNA is TGTGCCAGCAGCTTCGTCGGGAGGGCCACCGAGCAGTACTTC. Full variable domain (missing parts from reference TRBV5-6 and TRBJ2-7): DAGVTQSPTHLIKTRGQQVTLRCSPKSGHDTVSWYQQALGQGPQFIFQYYEEEERQRGNFPDRFSGHQFPNYSSELNVNALLLGDSALYLCASSFVGRATEQYFGPGTRLTVT.

The chain combines TRBV7-3 with TRBJ2-3, with 10 bases lining up with TRBD2. Germline assignment: CDR1 SGHTA and CDR2 FQGTGA. The V segment lost 3 bases and the J segment 3 bases; nucleotides outside the gene matches: 3. This CDR3 is 15 amino acids long. CDR3 amino acids: CASSFSSGGTDTQYF. As DNA, the CDR3 is TGTGCCAGCAGCTTTTCTAGCGGGGGAACAGATACGCAGTATTTT.

The V call is TRBV6-1, the J call TRBJ2-1; 12 positions agree with TRBD2. Trimming took 8 bases from V and 6 from J; bases not matched to a gene: 5. The CDR3 length is 14 residues. Germline values: CDR1 MNHNS, CDR2 SASEGT. The CDR3 is CASVLAGGRNEQFF. In DNA form, the CDR3 reads TGTGCCAGCGTCCTAGCGGGGGGGCGCAATGAGCAGTTCTTC.

The chain is built from TRBV6-6 and TRBJ1-1, with D hard to call. Germline assignment: CDR1 MNHNY and CDR2 SVGAGI (reference sequence). The length of the CDR3 is 14 residues. V gave up 6 bases and J gave up 1 base, with 12 bases separating them. The DNA for the CDR3 is TGTGCCAGCAGCGGCCCCGGCAGGAACACTGAAGCTTTCTTT. Its translation: CASSGPGRNTEAFF.

The chain combines TRBV5-4 with TRBJ2-4; 12 bases map to TRBD1. CDR1 SGHNT and CDR2 YYREEE come from the germline V gene (reference sequence). V was pared by 4 bases and J by 0 bases, with 11 bases of the junction left unmatched. The CDR3 consists of 19 residues. The CDR3 loop reads CASSPGTGGDLGAKNIQYF. For the CDR3, the DNA is TGTGCCAGCAGCCCTGGGACAGGGGGCGACCTGGGAGCCAAAAACATTCAGTACTTC.

This chain uses TRBV5-1 with TRBJ1-4, with TRBD1 as a possible D gene (6 bases). The CDR3 contains 16 residues. The germline CDR1 and CDR2 sequences are SGHRS and YFSETQ. V was shortened by 0 bases and J by 5 bases, with 14 bases between the two germline ends. The CDR3 is CASSLVYGGRNEKLFF. The CDR3 nucleotides are TGCGCCAGCAGCTTGGTTTACGGGGGGCGCAATGAAAAACTGTTTTTT. Drawing the rest from reference TRBV5-1 and TRBJ1-4, the complete variable domain is KAGVTQTPRYLIKTRGQQVTLSCSPISGHRSVSWYQQTPGQGLQFLFEYFSETQRNKGNFPGRFSGRQFSNSRSEMNVSTLELGDSALYLCASSLVYGGRNEKLFFGSGTQLSVL.

The chain joins TRBV5-6 to TRBJ1-2; 9 bases are a match to TRBD1. CDR3 size: 15 residues. From germline, CDR1 is SGHDT and CDR2 YYEEEE. Trimming cost V 3 bases and J 7 bases; bases outside gene matches: 10. For the CDR3, the DNA is TGTGCCAGCAGCTCAACAGGACAGGGGCTAGGTGGCTACACCTTC. Its protein is CASSSTGQGLGGYTF.

The rearrangement joins TRBV19 to TRBJ1-1; D gene unclear. The CDR3 runs to 11 residues. Germline-derived CDR1 and CDR2 are LNHDA and SQIVND (reference sequence). Trimming took 5 bases from V and 5 from J, leaving 6 bases between them. CDR3 sequence (DNA): TGTGCCAGTAGTTCCTTTACTGAAGCTTTCTTT. Protein sequence: CASSSFTEAFF. Full variable domain (rest looked up from reference TRBV19 and TRBJ1-1): DGGITQSPKYLFRKEGQNVTLSCEQNLNHDAMYWYRQDPGQGLRLIYYSQIVNDFQKGDIAEGYSVSREKKESFPLTVTSAQKNPTAFYLCASSSFTEAFFGQGTRLTVV.